This T cell receptor beta chain comes out of a study of identical twins. Healthy Caucasian donors formed the entire cohort. Notes on this clonotype: Its antigen is unknown.

Findings and caveats of the study: The analysis was cross-sectional rather than longitudinal within donors. Analyses of zero insertions could, in part, be confounded by invariant MAIT and iNKT cells.

The length of the CDR3 is 12 residues. Looked up from germline, CDR1 is MNHNS and CDR2 is SASEGT. Trimming removed 5 bases from V and 10 bases from J, with 14 bases in between. TCRdb itself ran the 5' RACE reads through MiXCR, one entry per CDR3 protein. In the table there are more than 350,000 distinct CDR3 sequences, about 10% of which are singletons. The chain links TRBV6-1 to TRBJ1-1; possibly TRBD1 for D (6 bases). Sequencing used naive T cells sorted from blood. This TCR was sampled from a woman aged 45-65 years in good health. This CDR3 reads CASSPWDIGAFF. The CDR3 DNA sequence: TGTGCCAGCAGTCCGTGGGACATAGGAGCTTTCTTT.